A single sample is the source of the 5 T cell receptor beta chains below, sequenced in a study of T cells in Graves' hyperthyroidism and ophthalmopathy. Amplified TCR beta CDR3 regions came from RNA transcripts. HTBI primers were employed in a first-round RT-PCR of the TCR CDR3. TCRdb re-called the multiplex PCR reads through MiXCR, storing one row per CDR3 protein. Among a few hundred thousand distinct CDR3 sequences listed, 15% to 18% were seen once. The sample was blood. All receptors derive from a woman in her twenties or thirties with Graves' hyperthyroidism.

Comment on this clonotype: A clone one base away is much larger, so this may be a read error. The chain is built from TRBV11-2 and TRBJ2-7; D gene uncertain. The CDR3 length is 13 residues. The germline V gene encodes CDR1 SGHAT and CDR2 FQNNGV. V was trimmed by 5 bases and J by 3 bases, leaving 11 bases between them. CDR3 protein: CASSLGEIYEQYF. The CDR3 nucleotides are TGTGCCAGCAGCCTCGGAGAAATCTACGAGCAGTACTTC.

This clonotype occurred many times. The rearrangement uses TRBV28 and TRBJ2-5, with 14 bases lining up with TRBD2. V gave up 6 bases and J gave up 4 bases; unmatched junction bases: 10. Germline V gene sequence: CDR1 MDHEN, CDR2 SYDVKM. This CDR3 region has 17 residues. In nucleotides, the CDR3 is TGTGCCAGCAGCGGGACTAGCGGGAGCATGGGGTCAGAGACCCAGTACTTC. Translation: CASSGTSGSMGSETQYF.

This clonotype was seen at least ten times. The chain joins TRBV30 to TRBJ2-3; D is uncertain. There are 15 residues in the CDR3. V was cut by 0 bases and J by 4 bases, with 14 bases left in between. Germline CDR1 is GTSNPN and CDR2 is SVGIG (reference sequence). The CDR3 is CAWSVMLPLSDTQYF. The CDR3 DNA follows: TGTGCCTGGAGTGTAATGCTTCCCCTCTCAGATACGCAGTATTTT.

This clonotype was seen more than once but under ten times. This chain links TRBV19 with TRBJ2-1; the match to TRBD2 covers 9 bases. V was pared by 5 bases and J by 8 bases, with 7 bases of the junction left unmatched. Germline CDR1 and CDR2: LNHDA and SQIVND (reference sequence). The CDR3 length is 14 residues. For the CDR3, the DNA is TGTGCCAGTAGTTCGGCGGGAGGGCCGTATGAGCAGTTCTTC. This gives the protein CASSSAGGPYEQFF.

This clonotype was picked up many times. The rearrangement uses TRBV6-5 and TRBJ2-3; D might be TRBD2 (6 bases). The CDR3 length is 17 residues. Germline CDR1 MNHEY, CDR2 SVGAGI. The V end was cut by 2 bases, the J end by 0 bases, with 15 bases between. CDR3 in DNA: TGTGCCAGCAGTTACGGCTATGGCGGGGAGAGCACAGATACGCAGTATTTT. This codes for CASSYGYGGESTDTQYF.